This T cell receptor (beta chain) originates from a study of CD8 T cells in Susac syndrome. Negative isolation was applied to CD8+ and CD4+ T cells, and FACS enrichment was applied to TEMRA cells. CDR1 and CDR2 (germline): KGHSH, LQKENI. Trimming took 3 bases from V and 1 from J, leaving 9 bases between them. The CDR3 spans 14 residues. The RNA, 0.5 to 1 ug, was put through reverse transcription using random hexamers. The immunoSEQ assay covered 54 Vbeta and 13 Jbeta segments for CDR3. In TCRdb, the immunoSEQ multiplex PCR reads were re-called with MiXCR into one record per CDR3 protein. Of hundreds of thousands of distinct CDR3 sequences in the sample, about 93% were seen once.

V and J are TRBV18 and TRBJ2-5, with D perhaps TRBD1 (6 bases). The sample consisted of CD4+ T cells from PBMCs. The sequence came from a human donor with multiple sclerosis. CDR3 sequence: CASSPGQIQETQYF. DNA for the CDR3: TGTGCCAGCTCACCCGGACAGATCCAAGAGACCCAGTACTTC.